A selection of T cell receptor beta chains follows, all from one sample in a study of blood T cell repertoires in COVID-19. The data were produced by immunoSEQ multiplex PCR, yet TCRdb's version contains in-frame clones alone and is incomplete. The sample contains roughly 250,000 clones, 88% of which appear only once. Sequenced material: PBMCs or T cells enriched from blood (not recorded which). The receptors were sampled from a woman between 50 and 59 years old who had recovered from COVID-19. The CDR3 runs from the conserved cysteine through the conserved F or W. Fields, in order: J gene, D gene, clone size, V gene, CDR3 protein, CDR3 DNA. The D gene is left open where the match is weak. The size field is filled for only some rows; it gives once, few, many or a size class.

j_call: TRBJ2-2; d_call: .; clone_size: .; v_call: TRBV24-1; cdr3_aa: CATSDAQGTTGELFF; cdr3_nt: TGTGCCACCAGTGATGCCCAGGGGACCACCGGGGAGCTGTTTTTT
j_call: TRBJ1-1; d_call: TRBD1; clone_size: .; v_call: TRBV7-9; cdr3_aa: CASSFSDRGNTEAFF; cdr3_nt: TGTGCCAGCAGCTTCTCTGACAGGGGTAACACTGAAGCTTTCTTT
j_call: TRBJ2-3; d_call: TRBD2; clone_size: once; v_call: TRBV19; cdr3_aa: CASSATSGSLTDTQYF; cdr3_nt: TGTGCCAGTAGTGCGACTAGCGGGAGTTTGACAGATACGCAGTATTTT
j_call: TRBJ2-7; d_call: .; clone_size: .; v_call: TRBV6-5; cdr3_aa: CASSYGSGEQYF; cdr3_nt: TGTGCCAGCAGTTACGGGTCGGGAGAGCAGTACTTC
j_call: TRBJ2-1; d_call: TRBD2; clone_size: .; v_call: TRBV18; cdr3_aa: CASSPGTSGANNEQFF; cdr3_nt: TGTGCCAGCTCACCCGGGACTAGCGGGGCAAACAATGAGCAGTTCTTC
j_call: TRBJ2-7; d_call: .; clone_size: .; v_call: TRBV7-9; cdr3_aa: CASSLINYEQYF; cdr3_nt: TGTGCCAGCAGCTTAATAAACTACGAGCAGTACTTC
j_call: TRBJ1-2; d_call: .; clone_size: .; v_call: TRBV28; cdr3_aa: CASSSPTAPYGYTF; cdr3_nt: TGTGCCAGCAGTTCTCCCACAGCTCCCTATGGCTACACCTTC
j_call: TRBJ2-3; d_call: TRBD2; clone_size: .; v_call: TRBV30; cdr3_aa: CAFTLAGGRDTQYF; cdr3_nt: TGTGCCTTCACACTAGCGGGAGGCCGGGATACGCAGTATTTT
j_call: TRBJ1-1; d_call: TRBD1; clone_size: .; v_call: TRBV10-3; cdr3_aa: CAISDPTGYNTEAFF; cdr3_nt: TGTGCCATCAGTGACCCGACAGGGTATAACACTGAAGCTTTCTTT
j_call: TRBJ1-4; d_call: .; clone_size: .; v_call: TRBV19; cdr3_aa: CASTQRGGRGANEKLFF; cdr3_nt: TGTGCCAGTACCCAACGAGGAGGCAGGGGAGCTAATGAAAAACTGTTTTTT
j_call: TRBJ2-1; d_call: TRBD2; clone_size: .; v_call: TRBV15; cdr3_aa: CATSSPGLVANEQFF; cdr3_nt: TGTGCCACCAGCTCCCCGGGACTAGTAGCGAATGAGCAGTTCTTC
j_call: TRBJ1-1; d_call: .; clone_size: .; v_call: TRBV12-3/TRBV12-4; cdr3_aa: CASKGGGLAFF; cdr3_nt: TGTGCCAGCAAAGGAGGAGGGCTAGCTTTCTTT
j_call: TRBJ1-1; d_call: TRBD1; clone_size: once; v_call: TRBV15; cdr3_aa: CAAGLGGTGEKAFF; cdr3_nt: TGTGCCGCGGGGCTCGGGGGGACAGGAGAAAAAGCTTTCTTT
j_call: TRBJ2-4; d_call: TRBD2; clone_size: .; v_call: TRBV11-3; cdr3_aa: CASSIGLAGVGGTKNIQYF; cdr3_nt: TGTGCCAGCAGCATCGGACTAGCGGGAGTCGGAGGGACCAAAAACATTCAGTACTTC
j_call: TRBJ1-6; d_call: .; clone_size: .; v_call: TRBV30; cdr3_aa: CAWRVGASYSPLHF; cdr3_nt: TGTGCCTGGAGGGTAGGAGCTTCGTATTCACCCCTCCACTTT
j_call: TRBJ1-1; d_call: .; clone_size: .; v_call: TRBV4-2; cdr3_aa: CASSQVLTPNTEAFF; cdr3_nt: TGTGCCAGCAGCCAAGTCTTAACACCGAACACTGAAGCTTTCTTT